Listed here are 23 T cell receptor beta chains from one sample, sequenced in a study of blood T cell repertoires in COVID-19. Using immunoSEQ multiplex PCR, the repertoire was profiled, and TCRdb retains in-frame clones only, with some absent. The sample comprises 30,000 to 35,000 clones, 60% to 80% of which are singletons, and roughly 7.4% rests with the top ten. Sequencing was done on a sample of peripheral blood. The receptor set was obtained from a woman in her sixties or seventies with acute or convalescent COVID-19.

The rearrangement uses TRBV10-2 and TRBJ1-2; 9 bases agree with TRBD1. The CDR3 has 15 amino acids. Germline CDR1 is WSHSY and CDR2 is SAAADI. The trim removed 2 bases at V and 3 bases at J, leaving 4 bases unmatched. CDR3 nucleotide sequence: TGCGCCAGCAGTGAGACAGGGGGCGAGGACTATGGCTACACCTTC. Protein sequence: CASSETGGEDYGYTF.

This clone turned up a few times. In nucleotides, the CDR3 is TGTGCCAGCAGCTTATCCCCAGGTCAGCCCCAGCATTTT. The encoded protein is CASSLSPGQPQHF. The chain joins TRBV11-1 to TRBJ1-5; D is undetermined. There are 13 residues in the CDR3. Germline CDR1 reads SGHAT; CDR2 reads FQDESV (reference sequence). Trimming took 2 bases from V and 6 from J, leaving 8 bases between them.

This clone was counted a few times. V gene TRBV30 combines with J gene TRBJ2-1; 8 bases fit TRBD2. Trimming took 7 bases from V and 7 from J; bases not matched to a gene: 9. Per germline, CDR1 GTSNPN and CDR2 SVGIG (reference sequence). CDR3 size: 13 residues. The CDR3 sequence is CASTGTSGNEQFF. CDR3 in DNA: TGTGCCTCAACCGGGACTAGTGGGAATGAGCAGTTCTTC.

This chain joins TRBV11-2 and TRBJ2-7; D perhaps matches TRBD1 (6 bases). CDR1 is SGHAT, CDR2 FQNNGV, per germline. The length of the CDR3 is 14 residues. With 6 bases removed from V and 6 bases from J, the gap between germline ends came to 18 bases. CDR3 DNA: TGTGCCAGCAGGGTCGTAGGCCAGGGGCCCGAGCAGTACTTC. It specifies CASRVVGQGPEQYF. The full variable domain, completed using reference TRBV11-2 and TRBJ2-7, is EAGVAQSPRYKIIEKRQSVAFWCNPISGHATLYWYQQILGQGPKLLIQFQNNGVVDDSQLPKDRFSAERLKGVDSTLKIQPAKLEDSAVYLCASRVVGQGPEQYFGPGTRLTVT.

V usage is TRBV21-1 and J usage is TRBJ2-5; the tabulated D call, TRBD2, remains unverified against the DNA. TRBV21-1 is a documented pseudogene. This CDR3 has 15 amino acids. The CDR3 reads CASSKGTRGVETQYF. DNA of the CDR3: TGTGCCAGCAGCAAAGGCACCCGGGGGGTAGAGACCCAGTACTTC.

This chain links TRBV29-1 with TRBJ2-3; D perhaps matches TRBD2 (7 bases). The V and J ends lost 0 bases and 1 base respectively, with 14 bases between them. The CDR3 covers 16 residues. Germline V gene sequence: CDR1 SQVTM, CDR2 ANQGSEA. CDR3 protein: CSVEDWGGPGTDTQYF. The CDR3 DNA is TGCAGCGTTGAAGATTGGGGGGGGCCGGGCACAGATACGCAGTATTTT.

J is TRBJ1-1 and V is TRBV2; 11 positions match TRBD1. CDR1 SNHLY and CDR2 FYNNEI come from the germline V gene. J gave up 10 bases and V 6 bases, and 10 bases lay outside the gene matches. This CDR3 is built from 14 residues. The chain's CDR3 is CASRDGQGAFGAFF. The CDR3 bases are TGTGCCAGCAGGGACGGACAGGGGGCATTTGGAGCTTTCTTT.

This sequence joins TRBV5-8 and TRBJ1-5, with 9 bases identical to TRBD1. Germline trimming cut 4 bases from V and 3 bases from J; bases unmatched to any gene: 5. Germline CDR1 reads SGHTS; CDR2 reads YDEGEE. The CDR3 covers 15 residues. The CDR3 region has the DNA TGTGCCAGCAGCATGGGGACAGGGACCAATCAGCCCCAGCATTTT. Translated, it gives CASSMGTGTNQPQHF.

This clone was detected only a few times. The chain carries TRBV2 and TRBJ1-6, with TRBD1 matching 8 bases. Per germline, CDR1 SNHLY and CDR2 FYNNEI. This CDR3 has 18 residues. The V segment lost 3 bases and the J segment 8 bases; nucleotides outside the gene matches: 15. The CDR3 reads CASSDGGQGFKQDSPLHF. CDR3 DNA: TGTGCCAGCAGTGATGGAGGACAGGGCTTTAAACAGGATTCACCCCTCCACTTT.

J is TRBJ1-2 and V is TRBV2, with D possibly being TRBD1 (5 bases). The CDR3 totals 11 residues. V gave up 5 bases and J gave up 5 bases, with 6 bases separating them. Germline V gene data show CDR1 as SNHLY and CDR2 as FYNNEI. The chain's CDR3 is CASSRQYGYTF. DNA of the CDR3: TGTGCCAGCAGTCGACAGTATGGCTACACCTTC. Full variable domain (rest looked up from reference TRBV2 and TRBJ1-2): EPEVTQTPSHQVTQMGQEVILRCVPISNHLYFYWYRQILGQKVEFLVSFYNNEISEKSEIFDDQFSVERPDGSNFTLKIRSTKLEDSAMYFCASSRQYGYTFGSGTRLTVV.

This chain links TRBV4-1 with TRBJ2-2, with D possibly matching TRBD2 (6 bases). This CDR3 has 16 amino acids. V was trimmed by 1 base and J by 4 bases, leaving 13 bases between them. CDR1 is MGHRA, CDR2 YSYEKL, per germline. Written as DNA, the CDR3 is TGCGCCAGCAGCCAAGCTTCTGGGGGACTCACCGGGGAGCTGTTTTTT. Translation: CASSQASGGLTGELFF.

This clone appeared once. CDR3 sequence reads: CAISENTGLDPYEQYF. CDR3 nucleotide sequence: TGTGCCATCAGTGAGAATACAGGGCTTGATCCCTACGAGCAGTACTTC. The V call is TRBV10-3, the J call TRBJ2-7; D is possibly TRBD1 (6 bases). The CDR3 runs 16 residues. Trimming removed 2 bases from V and 2 bases from J, with 16 bases in between. Germline V gene data show CDR1 as ENHRY and CDR2 as SYGVKD.

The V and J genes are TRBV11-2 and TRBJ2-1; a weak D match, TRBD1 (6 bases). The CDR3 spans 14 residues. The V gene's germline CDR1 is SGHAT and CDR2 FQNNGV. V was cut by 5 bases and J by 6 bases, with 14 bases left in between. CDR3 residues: CASSPPGVPNEQFF. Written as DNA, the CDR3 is TGTGCCAGCAGCCCCCCAGGGGTCCCCAATGAGCAGTTCTTC.

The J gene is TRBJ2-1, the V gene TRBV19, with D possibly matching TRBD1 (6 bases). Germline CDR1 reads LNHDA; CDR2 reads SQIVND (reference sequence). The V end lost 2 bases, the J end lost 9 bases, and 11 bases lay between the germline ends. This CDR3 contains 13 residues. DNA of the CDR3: TGTGCCAGTAGTATATCAGGGGTCGGTGAGCAGTTCTTC. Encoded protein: CASSISGVGEQFF.

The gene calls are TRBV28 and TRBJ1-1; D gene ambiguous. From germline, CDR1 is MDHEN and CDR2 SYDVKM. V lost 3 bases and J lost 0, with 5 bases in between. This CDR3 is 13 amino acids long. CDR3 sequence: CASSFSVNTEAFF. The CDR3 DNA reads TGTGCCAGCAGTTTTAGCGTGAACACTGAAGCTTTCTTT.

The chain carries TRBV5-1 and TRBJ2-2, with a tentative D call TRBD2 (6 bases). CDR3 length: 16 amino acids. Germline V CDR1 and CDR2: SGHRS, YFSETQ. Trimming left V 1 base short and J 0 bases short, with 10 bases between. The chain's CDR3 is CASSLWLAANTGELFF. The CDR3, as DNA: TGCGCCAGCAGCTTGTGGTTAGCGGCGAACACCGGGGAGCTGTTTTTT.

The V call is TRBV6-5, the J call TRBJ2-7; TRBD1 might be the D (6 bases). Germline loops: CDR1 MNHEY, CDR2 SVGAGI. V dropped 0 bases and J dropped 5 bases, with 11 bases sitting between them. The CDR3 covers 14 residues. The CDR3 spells CASSYSSRGHEQYF. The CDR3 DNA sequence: TGTGCCAGCAGTTACTCGTCCAGGGGCCACGAGCAGTACTTC.

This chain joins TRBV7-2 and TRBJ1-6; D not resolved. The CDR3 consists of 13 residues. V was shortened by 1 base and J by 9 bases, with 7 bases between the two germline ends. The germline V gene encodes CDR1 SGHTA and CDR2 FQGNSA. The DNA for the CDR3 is TGTGCCAGCAGCTTAGAAATCGTTTCACCCCTCCACTTT. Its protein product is CASSLEIVSPLHF.

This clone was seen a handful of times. The CDR3 sequence is CASSDSTSGGADTQYF. The CDR3 DNA reads TGTGCCAGCAGTGACTCGACTAGCGGGGGGGCCGATACGCAGTATTTT. The rearrangement uses TRBV6-4 and TRBJ2-3, with 14 bases that match TRBD2. V lost 0 bases, J lost 6 bases, and 2 bases stayed unmatched. Germline loops: CDR1 MRHNA, CDR2 SNTAGT. The CDR3 totals 16 residues.

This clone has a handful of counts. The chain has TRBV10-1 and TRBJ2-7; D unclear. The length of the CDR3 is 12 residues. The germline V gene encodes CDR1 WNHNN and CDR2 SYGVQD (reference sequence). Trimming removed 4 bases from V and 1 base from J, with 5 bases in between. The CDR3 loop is CASSGTSYEQYF. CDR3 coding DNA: TGCGCCAGCAGTGGCACATCCTACGAGCAGTACTTC.

CDR3 residues: CASSVREGAGANVLTF. The CDR3 nucleotides are TGTGCCAGCAGTGTCAGAGAGGGGGCTGGGGCCAACGTCCTGACTTTC. The chain recombines TRBV2 with TRBJ2-6, with D perhaps TRBD1 (6 bases). Between the trimmed V and J ends, which lost 4 bases and 2 bases, there was a span of 12 bases. This CDR3 comprises 16 residues. CDR1 and CDR2 (germline): SNHLY, FYNNEI. The complete variable domain, with remaining parts taken from reference TRBV2 and TRBJ2-6, reads EPEVTQTPSHQVTQMGQEVILRCVPISNHLYFYWYRQILGQKVEFLVSFYNNEISEKSEIFDDQFSVERPDGSNFTLKIRSTKLEDSAMYFCASSVREGAGANVLTFGAGSRLTVL.

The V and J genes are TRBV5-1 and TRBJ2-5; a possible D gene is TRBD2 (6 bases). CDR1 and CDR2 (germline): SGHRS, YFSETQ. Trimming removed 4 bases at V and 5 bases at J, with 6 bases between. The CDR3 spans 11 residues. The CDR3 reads CASSGGETQYF. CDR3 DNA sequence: TGCGCCAGCAGCGGGGGGGAGACCCAGTACTTC. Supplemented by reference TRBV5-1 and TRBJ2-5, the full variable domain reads KAGVTQTPRYLIKTRGQQVTLSCSPISGHRSVSWYQQTPGQGLQFLFEYFSETQRNKGNFPGRFSGRQFSNSRSEMNVSTLELGDSALYLCASSGGETQYFGPGTRLLVL.

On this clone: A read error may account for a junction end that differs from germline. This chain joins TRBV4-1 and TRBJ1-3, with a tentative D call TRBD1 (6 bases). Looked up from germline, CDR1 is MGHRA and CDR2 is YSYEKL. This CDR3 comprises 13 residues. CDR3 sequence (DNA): TGCGCCAGCAGCCAGGGTCCCGACAGGCCTTTGGACTTT. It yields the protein CASSQGPDRPLDF.